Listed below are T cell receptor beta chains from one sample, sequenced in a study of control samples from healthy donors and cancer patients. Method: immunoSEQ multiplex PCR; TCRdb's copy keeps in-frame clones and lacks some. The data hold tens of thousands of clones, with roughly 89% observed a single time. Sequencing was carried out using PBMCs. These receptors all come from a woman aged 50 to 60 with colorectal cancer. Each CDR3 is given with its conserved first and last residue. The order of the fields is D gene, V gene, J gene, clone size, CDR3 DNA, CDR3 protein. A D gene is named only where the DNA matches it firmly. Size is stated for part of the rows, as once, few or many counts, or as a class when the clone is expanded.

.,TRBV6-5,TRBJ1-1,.,TGTGCCAGCAGTTACTCGAAGGGGCGCAAGGATGAAGCTTTCTTT,CASSYSKGRKDEAFF
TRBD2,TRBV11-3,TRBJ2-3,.,TGTGCCAGCAGCTTGGGACTAGCGGACACAGATACGCAGTATTTT,CASSLGLADTDTQYF
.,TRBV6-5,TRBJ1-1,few,TGTGCCAGCAGTTACTCGAACACTTTGAACACTGAAGCTTTCTTT,CASSYSNTLNTEAFF
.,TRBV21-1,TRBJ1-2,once,TGTGCCAGCACCCCACGGGACAGGGGAGGAAATGGCTACACCTTC,CASTPRDRGGNGYTF
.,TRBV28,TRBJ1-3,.,TGTGCCAGCAGCTTAAGACTCTCTGGAAACACCATATATTTT,CASSLRLSGNTIYF
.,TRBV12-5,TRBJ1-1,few,TGTGCTAGTGGCTGGGGGCTGGGGGACACTGAAGCTTTCTTT,CASGWGLGDTEAFF
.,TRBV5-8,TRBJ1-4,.,TGTGCCAGCAGCTTGGACAGGCCTTATAATGAAAAACTGTTTTTT,CASSLDRPYNEKLFF
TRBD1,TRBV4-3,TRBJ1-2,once,TGCGCCAGCAGCCAGGAGACAGGGGACGGCTACACCTTC,CASSQETGDGYTF
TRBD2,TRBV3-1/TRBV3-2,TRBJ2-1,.,TGTGCCAGCAGCCGAAGTTGGACTAGCGGGGAATACAATGAGCAGTTCTTC,CASSRSWTSGEYNEQFF
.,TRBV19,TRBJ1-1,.,TGTGCCAGTAGTACTGGACGGCCGAACACTGAAGCTTTCTTT,CASSTGRPNTEAFF
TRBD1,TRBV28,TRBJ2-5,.,TGTGCCAGCAGTTCCCAGACAGGGATGGAGACCCAGTACTTC,CASSSQTGMETQYF
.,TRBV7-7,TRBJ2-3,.,TGTGCCAGCAGCGGCCCCGGGACGCCGGTTGTAACAGATACGCAGTATTTT,CASSGPGTPVVTDTQYF
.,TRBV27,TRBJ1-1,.,TGTGCCAGCAGTTTAGTAGGGCTCGAACACACTGAAGCTTTCTTT,CASSLVGLEHTEAFF
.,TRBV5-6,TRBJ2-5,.,TGTGCCAGCAGCTTCAGGGTAACTATGCAAGAGACCCAGTACTTC,CASSFRVTMQETQYF
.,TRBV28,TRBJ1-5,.,TGTGCCAGCAGGGGGGCTAGCAATCAGCCCCAGCATTTT,CASRGASNQPQHF
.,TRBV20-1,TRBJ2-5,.,TGCAGTGCTAGTCTCGGTGGACAGACGGAGACCCAGTACTTC,CSASLGGQTETQYF
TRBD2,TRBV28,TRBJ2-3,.,TGTGCCAGCACTCCACCCGGGGGGTGGGTCACAGATACGCAGTATTTT,CASTPPGGWVTDTQYF
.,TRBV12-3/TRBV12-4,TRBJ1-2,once,TGTGCCAGCAGCCTCTCGGCCGGTTATGGCTACACCTTC,CASSLSAGYGYTF
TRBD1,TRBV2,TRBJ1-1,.,TGTGCCAGCAGGACGGGACAGGGGGCCGGCGAAGCTTTCTTT,CASRTGQGAGEAFF
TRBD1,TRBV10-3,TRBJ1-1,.,TGTGCCAGCGGGACAGGGGTTCTGAACACTGAAGCTTTCTTT,CASGTGVLNTEAFF
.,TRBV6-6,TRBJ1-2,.,TGTGCCAGCAGTCCAGGGCGGAGTGGCTACACCTTC,CASSPGRSGYTF
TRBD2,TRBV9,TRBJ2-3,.,TGTGCCAGCACAACAGGGACTAGCGGGTGGACAGATACGCAGTATTTT,CASTTGTSGWTDTQYF
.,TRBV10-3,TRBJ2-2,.,TGTGCCATCAGTGAGTACGGAGGGACAGCGAACACCGGGGAGCTGTTTTTT,CAISEYGGTANTGELFF
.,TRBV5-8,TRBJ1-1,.,TGTGCCAGCAGCTTGGGCGAGGGTCCGGGAGTCGCGTCCTGGACTGAAGCTTTCTTT,CASSLGEGPGVASWTEAFF
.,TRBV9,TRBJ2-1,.,TGTGCCAGCTCTCGTAGTGGGGGAGGAGGATACAATGAGCAGTTCTTC,CASSRSGGGGYNEQFF
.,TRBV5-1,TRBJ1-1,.,TGCGCCAGCAGCTTTGGGACCTCGAACACTGAAGCTTTCTTT,CASSFGTSNTEAFF
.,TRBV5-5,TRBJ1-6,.,TGTGCCAGCAGACGGACGGGAGATAATTCACCCCTCCACTTT,CASRRTGDNSPLHF
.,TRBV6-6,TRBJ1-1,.,TGTGCCAGCAGTCCAGGGTACATGAACACTGAAGCTTTCTTT,CASSPGYMNTEAFF
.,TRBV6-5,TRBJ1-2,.,TGTGCCAGCGGGGACTATGGCTACACCTTC,CASGDYGYTF
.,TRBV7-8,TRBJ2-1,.,TGTGCCAGCAGCCCTTCTCTAAAGCAGTTCTTC,CASSPSLKQFF
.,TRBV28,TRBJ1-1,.,TGTGCCACCACGGGGGGGGCTTTGAACACTGAAGCTTTCTTT,CATTGGALNTEAFF
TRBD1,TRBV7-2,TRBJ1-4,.,TGTGCCAGCAGCCCTCAGACAGGGTCAGGGGAAAAACTGTTTTTT,CASSPQTGSGEKLFF
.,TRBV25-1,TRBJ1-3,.,TGTGCCAGCAGACGTGGCAGCTCCTCCATATATTTT,CASRRGSSSIYF
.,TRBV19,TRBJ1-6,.,TGTGCCAGTAGTCCCCAGGTTTCCTCCTATAATTCACCCCTCCACTTT,CASSPQVSSYNSPLHF
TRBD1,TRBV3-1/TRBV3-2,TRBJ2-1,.,TGTGCCAGCAGCCAAGTGACAGGGGACCACAATGAGCAGTTCTTC,CASSQVTGDHNEQFF
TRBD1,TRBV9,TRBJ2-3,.,TGTGCCAGCAGCCCAATGACAGGGATCACAGATACGCAGTATTTT,CASSPMTGITDTQYF
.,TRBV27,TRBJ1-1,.,TGTGCCAGCAGTACCTGGAACAAAGGGAACACTGAAGCTTTCTTT,CASSTWNKGNTEAFF
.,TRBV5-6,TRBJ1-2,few,TGTGCCAGCAGCTTACGAAATGGGGAAGGCTACACCTTC,CASSLRNGEGYTF
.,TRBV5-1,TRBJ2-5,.,TGCGCCAGCGCACCCTCCCCTAGCGTGGTTGGAGAGACCCAGTACTTC,CASAPSPSVVGETQYF
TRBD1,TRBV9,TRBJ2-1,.,TGTGCCAGCAGCCCCCGGGGACAGGGACTCTACAATGAGCAGTTCTTC,CASSPRGQGLYNEQFF
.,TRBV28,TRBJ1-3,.,TGTGCCAGCAGCCCAAGGACGGTCTCTGGAAACACCATATATTTT,CASSPRTVSGNTIYF
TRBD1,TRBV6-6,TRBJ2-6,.,TGTGCCAGCAGTCCCGGGACAGGGTGGGCTGGGGCCAACGTCCTGACTTTC,CASSPGTGWAGANVLTF
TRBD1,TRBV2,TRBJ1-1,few,TGTGCCAGCAGGGACGACAGGGGGGACACTGAAGCTTTCTTT,CASRDDRGDTEAFF
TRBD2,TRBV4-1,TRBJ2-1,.,TGCGCCAGCAGCCCGAGCGGGGGGGGCAATGAGCAGTTCTTC,CASSPSGGGNEQFF
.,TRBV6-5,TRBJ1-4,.,TGTGCCAGCAGTTACTCCCGGGGTGAAAAACTGTTTTTT,CASSYSRGEKLFF
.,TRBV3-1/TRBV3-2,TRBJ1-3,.,TGTGCCAGCAGCCCGGACACCTCTGGAAACACCATATATTTT,CASSPDTSGNTIYF
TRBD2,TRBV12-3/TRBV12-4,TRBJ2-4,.,TGTGCCAGCAGTTTAGGGGTAGCGGGTTCTCAGTACTTC,CASSLGVAGSQYF
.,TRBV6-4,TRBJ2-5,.,TGTGCCAGCAGGGTCCCCCCGTCACAAGAGACCCAGTACTTC,CASRVPPSQETQYF
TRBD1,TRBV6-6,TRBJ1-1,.,TGTGCCAGCAGTCAGGGACAGGGCACTGAAGCTTTCTTT,CASSQGQGTEAFF